The sequence of this T cell receptor (beta chain) was determined in a study of shared clonotypes between healthy human individuals. Concerning this clone itself: Its antigen is not known.

The CDR3 covers 14 residues. Germline V gene sequence: CDR1 SGHNT, CDR2 YYREEE (reference sequence). V was clipped by 0 bases and J by 2 bases, with 9 bases between them. Donors, without exception, were Caucasian adults residing in Nashville, Tennessee. The table came from immunoSEQ multiplex PCR; TCRdb's copy has only in-frame clones and leaves some out. The sample lists roughly 1,600,000 clones, just under 99% occurring once. General study points: Rarefaction curves obtained for sorted subsets showed sequencing incomplete despite large depth.

Specimen: naive CD4+ T cells sorted from blood. Stated subset: CD45RA+ positively selected. The receptor was isolated from a young man in good health. The chain has TRBV5-4 and TRBJ2-7; D may be TRBD2 (5 bases). The CDR3 bases are TGTGCCAGCAGCTTGGGAGCGGATACCTACGAGCAGTACTTC. It is translated as CASSLGADTYEQYF.